The entry below describes one T cell receptor beta chain. Antigen: not known. Germline loops: CDR1 MNHNY, CDR2 SVGAGI (reference sequence). Trimming removed 6 bases at V and 4 bases at J, with 13 bases between. The CDR3 runs 13 residues. The source of the sample is a study of OX40 agonist ivuxolimab in advanced cancers. Study background: Each dose-escalation patient presented with hepatocellular carcinoma, melanoma, renal cell or head and neck cancer.

General study findings and limits: Among the nonresponders, some also had low normalized T-cell clonal expansion. Expanded clones belonging to CD8+ T cells outnumbered, on average, those of CD4+.

Assay used: immunoSEQ multiplex PCR; TCRdb lists only in-frame clones, some missing. The data contain some 77,000 clones, 85% to 95% of them singletons. The origin of this receptor is an adult with an advanced solid tumor such as melanoma, head and neck, liver or kidney cancer. The J gene is TRBJ2-7, the V gene TRBV6-6; weak D call: TRBD2 (6 bases). Sequenced material: CD4+ or CD8+ T cells sorted from blood, taken in a trial of the OX40 agonist ivuxolimab. The CDR3 reads CASSRGLLYEQYF. The CDR3 nucleotides are TGTGCCAGCAGCCGGGGACTCTTATACGAGCAGTACTTC.